This record covers a single T cell receptor beta chain. Its antigen remains unidentified. The record originates from a study of T cells expressing NK-cell markers. Study-wide background: Sequencing of TCR beta repertoires drew on sorted CD3+CD56+NKG2C+, CD3+CD56+NKG2C- and CD3+CD56-NKG2C+ T cells.

Germline-derived CDR1 and CDR2 are SGHAT and FQNNGV. The CDR3 is made up of 19 amino acids. Libraries used 5'RACE template switching adding universal primer site and UMIs. From its re-call of the 5' RACE reads, TCRdb lists each CDR3 protein once, without DNA. This sample contains around 100,000 distinct CDR3 sequences. Whole-study findings and limits: Expanded clones of NKG2C+ T cells had an unclear HCMV specificity. Once again these clonotypes came out on top in the CD3+CD56-NKG2C+ fraction of a few donors.

Input material: blood T cells: a sorted CD56 or NKG2C T cell subset, CD4+ or CD8+ T cells, or bulk PBMC T cells (not recorded which). V usage is TRBV11-2 and J usage is TRBJ2-1; the TRBD2 assignment by TCRdb is unverifiable without DNA. This receptor was identified in a woman between 18 and 69 years old in good health. CDR3 residues: CASSFSPLGLAGGYNEQFF.